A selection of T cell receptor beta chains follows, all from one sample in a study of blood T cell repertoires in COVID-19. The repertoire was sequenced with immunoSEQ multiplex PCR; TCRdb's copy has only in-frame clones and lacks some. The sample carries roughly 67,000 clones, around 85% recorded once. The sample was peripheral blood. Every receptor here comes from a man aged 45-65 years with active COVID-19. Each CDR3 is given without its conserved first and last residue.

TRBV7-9	ASSSSGGETQY
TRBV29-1	SVSQGGGNTIY
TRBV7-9	ASSPRTGAMNTEAF
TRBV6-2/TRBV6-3	ASSYRVAGQF
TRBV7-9	ASSLGWTAKGALNTEAF
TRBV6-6	ASSTRDRGFNSPLH
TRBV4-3	ASSQTLADYNEQF
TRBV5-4	ASTPAGANVLT
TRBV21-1	ASSKEEQGRFNEQY
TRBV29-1	SAVGSLGETQY
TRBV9	ASSVGSEIGTDTQY
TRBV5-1	ASSSTSGTYEQY
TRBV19	ASSSLDRAGYGYT
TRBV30	AWSGTGTSGRAFGWIAYNEQF
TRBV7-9	ASSTRGRASGELF
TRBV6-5	ASSYSISPGEKLF
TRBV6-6	ASSYSEGPYEQY
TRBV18	ASSRQVTYEQY
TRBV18	ASSPERDYGYT
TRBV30	AWSIQSGSWF
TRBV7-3	ASSMTSGGRITNTGELF
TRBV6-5	ASRPVLATNEQF
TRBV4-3	ASSQEWGSSGGGYGYT
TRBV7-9	ASSLGQGSGYT
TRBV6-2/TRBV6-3	ASSARTARWDEKLF
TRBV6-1	ASSEALGAAGNTIY
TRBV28	ASMRGGSSYEQY
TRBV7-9	ASSLDTGGHGYT
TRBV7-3	ASSLTFGGTEAF
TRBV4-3	ASSQDRTDPEAF
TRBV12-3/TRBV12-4	ASKPGQGSEAF
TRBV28	ASSFKGGRVVTLH
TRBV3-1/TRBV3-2	ASRNNPGETNQPQH
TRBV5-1	ASSLEQGIGYT
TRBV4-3	ASSRGLGGTYEQY
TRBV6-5	ASSYSMGGIEAF
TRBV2	ASRSSGSSTDTQY
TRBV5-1	ASSLTLRVETQY
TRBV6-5	ASSRTGGISYEQY
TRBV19	ASSRGGFDYGYT
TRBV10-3	ATPVDSLQETQY
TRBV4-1	ASSQAGGYGYT
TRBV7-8	ASGFPASLPYEQY
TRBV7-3	ASSAEQGARDEQF
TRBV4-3	ASSQRTSGYLNEQF
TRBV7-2	ASSPTGRTEAF
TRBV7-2	ASSAFRGGELF
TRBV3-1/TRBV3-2	ASSYSGGVNNEQF
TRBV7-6	ASSQARDGELF
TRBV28	ASRTGVAGYT
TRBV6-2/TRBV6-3	ASSYPTGRVASGRAGELF
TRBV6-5	ASSGFQETQY
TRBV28	ASSLGGQGSDEQY
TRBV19	ASSIWFEGRDEQF
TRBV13	ASSLEGLAGEQETQY